Shown below are 22 T cell receptor beta chains from a single sample sequenced in a study of blood T cell repertoires in COVID-19. The data were produced by immunoSEQ multiplex PCR, yet TCRdb's version contains in-frame clones alone and is incomplete. This table has a few hundred thousand clones, around 84% appearing once. The sample taken for sequencing was peripheral blood. These receptors came from a woman in her 70s with active or convalescent COVID-19.

This chain joins TRBV7-9 and TRBJ2-7; 7 bases match TRBD2. The J segment lost 0 bases and the V segment lost 10 bases, leaving 9 bases of the junction unmatched. The CDR3 runs to 14 residues. Germline V CDR1 and CDR2: SEHNR, FQNEAQ (reference sequence). CDR3 loop: CATEGREGSYEQYF. The CDR3 DNA sequence: TGTGCCACGGAGGGCAGGGAGGGCTCCTACGAGCAGTACTTC. The complete variable domain, with remaining parts taken from reference TRBV7-9 and TRBJ2-7, reads DTGVSQNPRHKITKRGQNVTFRCDPISEHNRLYWYRQTLGQGPEFLTYFQNEAQLEKSRLLSDRFSAERPKGSFSTLEIQRTEQGDSAMYLCATEGREGSYEQYFGPGTRLTVT.

Here the CDR3 DNA reads TGTGCCAGCAGCTTAGTGGGCGGCGGCGGGGGCACAGATACGCAGTATTTT. Encoded protein: CASSLVGGGGGTDTQYF. V is TRBV7-9 and J is TRBJ2-3; D is perhaps TRBD2 (6 bases). From germline, CDR1 is SEHNR and CDR2 FQNEAQ (reference sequence). This CDR3 contains 17 residues. V lost 1 base and J 1 base, leaving 15 bases between the germline ends.

The rearrangement uses TRBV12-3 or TRBV12-4 and TRBJ2-1; TRBD1 is a possible D gene (5 bases). The CDR3 is 12 amino acids. Trimming stripped 5 bases from V and 7 bases from J, with 9 bases between. CDR3 nucleotides: TGTGCCAGCAGTGGGGCCGGAAATGAGCAGTTCTTC. Amino acids: CASSGAGNEQFF.

V is TRBV24-1 and J is TRBJ2-3; 10 nucleotides match TRBD1. The CDR3 sequence is 16 residues long. In germline, CDR1 is KGHDR, CDR2 SFDVKD. J was trimmed by 2 bases and V by 4 bases; bases with no gene match: 5. For the CDR3, the DNA is TGTGCCACCAGTGAGGGGACAGGGGACTACACAGATACGCAGTATTTT. It translates to CATSEGTGDYTDTQYF.

The chain employs TRBV3-1 (or the pseudogene TRBV3-2) and TRBJ1-5; D call uncertain. V was pared by 11 bases and J by 7 bases, with 12 bases between. The CDR3 is made up of 11 amino acids. In germline, CDR1 is LGHDT, CDR2 YNNKEL (reference sequence). CDR3 region: CAPPGGQPQHF. The CDR3 DNA is TGTGCCCCACCTGGAGGACAGCCCCAGCATTTT.

The chain uses TRBV6-5 and TRBJ1-2; 11 positions match TRBD1. V gave up 6 bases and J gave up 3 bases; unmatched junction bases: 3. Germline V gene data show CDR1 as MNHEY and CDR2 as SVGAGI. This CDR3 has 14 amino acids. The CDR3 DNA sequence: TGTGCCAGCAGGGGGACAGGGGGTCACTATGGCTACACCTTC. This translates into CASRGTGGHYGYTF.

The V call is TRBV29-1, the J call TRBJ2-7, with 8 bases fitting TRBD2. With 7 bases clipped from V and 4 bases from J, the junction kept 9 bases outside the gene matches. This CDR3 has 13 amino acids. Germline lookup yields CDR1 SQVTM and CDR2 ANQGSEA. The DNA of the CDR3 is TGCAGCGCTGCCGAAGCGGGGGAATACGAGCAGTACTTC. This codes for CSAAEAGEYEQYF.

The chain combines TRBV6-5 with TRBJ2-1; D possibly corresponds to TRBD1 (5 bases). Germline-derived CDR1 and CDR2 are MNHEY and SVGAGI. V lost 4 bases and J 1 base, leaving 5 bases between the germline ends. This CDR3 spans 13 amino acids. The CDR3 reads CASSSGSYNEQFF. As DNA, the CDR3 is TGTGCCAGCAGTTCAGGGTCCTACAATGAGCAGTTCTTC.

This sequence joins TRBV5-6 and TRBJ1-1, with D uncertain. Trimming removed 2 bases from V and 8 bases from J, with 7 bases in between. This CDR3 region has 11 residues. Germline CDR1 is SGHDT and CDR2 is YYEEEE. The CDR3 nucleotides read TGTGCCAGCAGCTTACCGGGAGAAGCTTTCTTT. Amino acids: CASSLPGEAFF.

The gene calls are TRBV18 and TRBJ1-3; 7 nucleotides align to TRBD1. This CDR3 is 16 amino acids long. In germline, CDR1 is KGHSH, CDR2 LQKENI. V shed 2 bases and J 0 bases; nucleotides not matched to a gene: 4. The CDR3 protein is CASSPGTASSGNTIYF. CDR3 DNA: TGTGCCAGCTCACCAGGGACAGCCAGCTCTGGAAACACCATATATTTT.

This clone was found once. The chain has TRBV6-2 or TRBV6-3 and TRBJ1-1, with a tentative D call TRBD1 (5 bases). Germline V lookup: CDR1 MNHEY, CDR2 SVGEGT. V lost 0 bases, J lost 1 base, and 15 bases lay in between. This CDR3 has 17 residues. The CDR3 region is CASSYSLWGGENTEAFF. As DNA, the CDR3 is TGTGCCAGCAGTTACTCCTTATGGGGGGGAGAGAACACTGAAGCTTTCTTT.

There are a few counts of this clone. V and J are TRBV7-9 and TRBJ1-2; 7 bases agree with TRBD1. Germline V gives CDR1 SEHNR, CDR2 FQNEAQ (reference sequence). The CDR3 sequence is 13 residues long. V gave up 6 bases and J gave up 4 bases; unmatched junction bases: 5. The CDR3 region has the DNA TGTGCCAGCAGTCTAGGGGGCGGCTATGGCTACACCTTC. It yields the protein CASSLGGGYGYTF.

This clone showed up just once. V usage is TRBV6-2 or TRBV6-3 and J usage is TRBJ1-2, with 7 nucleotides matching TRBD1. Germline CDR1 MNHEY, CDR2 SVGEGT. CDR3 length: 13 amino acids. V shed 3 bases and J 6 bases; nucleotides not matched to a gene: 4. The CDR3 spells CASSYDRVDGYTF. CDR3 nucleotides: TGTGCCAGCAGTTATGACAGGGTGGATGGCTACACCTTC.

V usage is TRBV6-5 and J usage is TRBJ1-4; weak D call: TRBD1 (5 bases). CDR1 and CDR2 from the germline V gene are MNHEY and SVGAGI. Trimming took off 7 bases at V and 8 bases at J, with 14 bases between the two ends. This CDR3 region has 13 residues. CDR3 DNA sequence: TGTGCCAGCAAGTCGACAGTAGGCGAAAAACTGTTTTTT. It translates to CASKSTVGEKLFF.

This sequence joins TRBV5-1 and TRBJ1-3; D not resolved. Trimming shortened V by 4 bases and J by 0 bases, and 8 bases separated the two germline ends. Germline V lookup: CDR1 SGHRS, CDR2 YFSETQ. The CDR3 is 14 amino acids. The CDR3 reads CASSVGGSGNTIYF. The CDR3 nucleotides read TGCGCCAGCAGCGTGGGAGGCTCTGGAAACACCATATATTTT. Supplemented by reference TRBV5-1 and TRBJ1-3, the full variable domain reads KAGVTQTPRYLIKTRGQQVTLSCSPISGHRSVSWYQQTPGQGLQFLFEYFSETQRNKGNFPGRFSGRQFSNSRSEMNVSTLELGDSALYLCASSVGGSGNTIYFGEGSWLTVV.

The CDR3 region has the DNA TGTGCCAGCAGCTCGACAGGGCTCGCTAATGAAAAACTGTTTTTT. As protein: CASSSTGLANEKLFF. This chain connects TRBV7-8 to TRBJ1-4; TRBD1 agrees at 7 bases. The V and J ends lost 4 bases and 3 bases, in that order; junction bases with no gene match: 5. There are 15 residues in the CDR3. From germline, CDR1 is SGHVS and CDR2 FQNEAQ.

The chain has TRBV19 and TRBJ2-2; 7 bases match TRBD2. The CDR3 totals 16 residues. The ends lost 4 bases at V and 1 base at J; junction bases unmatched: 6. Germline values: CDR1 LNHDA, CDR2 SQIVND (reference sequence). CDR3 sequence: CASSTGTKGNTGELFF. The CDR3 DNA follows: TGTGCCAGTAGTACCGGGACTAAAGGGAACACCGGGGAGCTGTTTTTT.

V usage is TRBV10-3 and J usage is TRBJ1-1; TRBD1 matches at 11 bases. Germline V gives CDR1 ENHRY, CDR2 SYGVKD. The CDR3 length is 14 residues. Trimming removed 8 bases from V and 0 bases from J; junction bases left unmatched: 2. Here the CDR3 reads CAIRDRGMNTEAFF. The CDR3 DNA reads TGTGCCATCCGGGACAGGGGGATGAACACTGAAGCTTTCTTT.

This rearrangement joins TRBV4-3 to TRBJ2-1, with 7 bases matching TRBD1. Germline V CDR1 and CDR2: LGHNA, YSLEER. The V segment lost 5 bases and the J segment 7 bases; nucleotides outside the gene matches: 5. The CDR3 spans 13 residues. As DNA, the CDR3 is TGCGCCAGCAGCTTCACAGGGGATAATGAGCAGTTCTTC. Encoded protein: CASSFTGDNEQFF.

The chain employs TRBV18 and TRBJ2-5, with TRBD1 as a possible D gene (5 bases). With 6 bases removed from V and 4 bases from J, the gap between germline ends came to 18 bases. This CDR3 is 15 amino acids long. In germline, CDR1 is KGHSH, CDR2 LQKENI. CDR3 bases: TGTGCCAGCTCCCGGCCACCTCCTCAGGGAGAGACCCAGTACTTC. Its protein is CASSRPPPQGETQYF.

This chain connects TRBV27 to TRBJ1-1; 7 bases are a match to TRBD1. The CDR3 sequence is 14 residues long. Germline V lookup: CDR1 MNHEY, CDR2 SMNVEV (reference sequence). V was pared by 2 bases and J by 11 bases, with 11 bases of the junction left unmatched. In nucleotides, the CDR3 is TGTGCCAGCAGTTTACGAGACAGGGTAGATGAGGCTTTCTTT. Its protein product is CASSLRDRVDEAFF.

This clone came up once. The V gene is TRBV6-1, the J gene TRBJ1-5, with TRBD1 as a possible D gene (6 bases). The CDR3 is 17 amino acids. Germline values: CDR1 MNHNS, CDR2 SASEGT. The V end was cut by 3 bases, the J end by 2 bases, with 17 bases between. This CDR3 is CASSDYGQRRGNQPQHF. The CDR3 region has the DNA TGTGCCAGCAGTGACTACGGACAGCGGCGTGGCAATCAGCCCCAGCATTTT.